This T cell receptor (beta chain) was profiled in a study of shared clonotypes between healthy human individuals. Positive CCR7 selection of CD45RO-negative cells yielded the naive CD8 cells, and terminally differentiated effector memory CD45RA+ cells were excluded. The CDR3 sequence is 15 residues long. J gave up 4 bases and V 5 bases, and 9 bases lay outside the gene matches. Germline V lookup: CDR1 SGHTA, CDR2 FQGTGA. Using immunoSEQ multiplex PCR, the repertoire was profiled, and TCRdb retains in-frame clones only, with some absent. Among millions of clones listed, about 95% were seen once. The specimen was naive CD8+ T cells sorted from blood. This TCR was recovered from a man between 18 and 29 years old in good health. The chain carries TRBV7-3 and TRBJ2-3; 7 nucleotides match TRBD1. DNA of the CDR3: TGTGCCAGCAGCCCTACAGGGGCCGATCCAGATACGCAGTATTTT. It is translated as CASSPTGADPDTQYF.